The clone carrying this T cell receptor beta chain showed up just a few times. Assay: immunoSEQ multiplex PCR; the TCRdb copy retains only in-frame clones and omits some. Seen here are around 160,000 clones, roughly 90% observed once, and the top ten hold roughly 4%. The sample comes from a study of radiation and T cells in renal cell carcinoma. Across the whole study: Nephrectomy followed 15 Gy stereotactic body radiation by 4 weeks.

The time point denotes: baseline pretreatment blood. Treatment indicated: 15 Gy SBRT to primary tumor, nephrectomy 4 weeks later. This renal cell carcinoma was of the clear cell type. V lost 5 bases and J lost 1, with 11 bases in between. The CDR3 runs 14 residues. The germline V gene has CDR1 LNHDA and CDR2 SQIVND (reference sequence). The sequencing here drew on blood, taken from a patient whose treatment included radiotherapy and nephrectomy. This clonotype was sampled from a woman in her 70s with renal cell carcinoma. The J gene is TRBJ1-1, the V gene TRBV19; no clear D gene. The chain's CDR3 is CASSSPTWNTEAFF. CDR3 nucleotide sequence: TGTGCCAGTAGTTCCCCTACATGGAACACTGAAGCTTTCTTT.